This TCR beta chain was recorded in a study of blood T cell repertoires in COVID-19 (dated by TCRdb to 2018 to 2021). For the wider study: Samples covering the acute and convalescent phases of COVID-19 were provided by collaborators in the United States, Italy and Spain. The repertoires were released in a freely available public database intended as a resource for research on the immune response to SARS-CoV-2. Where available, HLA class I and class II types were taken from metadata supplied by the sample provider and were not determined by assay-based typing. The prospective study material was composed of cDNA or gDNA derived from T cells, B-cell-depleted T cells, or PBMCs. Samples came from the ongoing ImmuneRACE study (first 160 participants) plus 1,254 subjects from 6 global collaborators. Sample metadata almost always included a de-identified subject ID, COVID-19 status, age in years and sex. Deeply sampled blood TCRbeta repertoires from subjects exposed to, actively infected with, or recovered from COVID-19 were included in the dataset.

Participants in the prospective study were aged roughly 18 to 100 years, lived in under 30 United States geographic areas, and enrolled through a virtual design. In the prospective study, cohorts were assigned on the basis of participant-reported clinical history obtained from a screening survey and a study questionnaire. Recovered participants in ImmuneRACE Cohort 3 were defined as having two consecutive negative NP/OP PCR tests, clearance from a healthcare professional, or resolution of symptoms. Each participant in the prospective study had whole blood, serum and a nasopharyngeal or oropharyngeal swab collected by mobile phlebotomists. Additional blood draws and questionnaires over an approximately 2-month period could optionally be provided by prospective study participants. Blood samples from the prospective study were shipped frozen or at room temperature prior to DNA extraction. With respect to this clone: Its specific antigen is unknown. The record has no base qualities; no much larger clone is one base away.

The CDR3 spans 15 residues, from the cysteine through the phenylalanine. The only DNA kept is the CDR3, 45 bases in frame from the first base. Unmatched junction bases come to 2, with V trimmed by 3 bases and J by 1 base. The germline V gene provides CDR1 LGHNA and CDR2 YSLEER. TCRbeta CDR3 regions were amplified from genomic DNA using the immunoSEQ Assay, a bias-controlled multiplex PCR. The authors' pipeline ran thus. Nucleated cell counts per sample were estimated from amplification of reference gene primers within the assay. To quantify the absolute abundance of each unique TCRbeta CDR3 rearrangement, sequence reads were collapsed and filtered. Productive Simpson clonality was computed per sample as the square root of Simpson's diversity index over productive rearrangements. TCRdb's version of the immuneACCESS table is confined to in-frame rearrangements and falls short of the full clone set. An unresolved V gene accounts for under half of the shortfall where checked; the remainder is of unknown origin. Clone size and V and J calls were adopted from that table, with D and trimming inferred from the DNA. Here the sample has roughly 200,000 clones; roughly 87% occur a single time. The ten largest clones represent approximately 2% of the sample.

Paper-wide results and their limitations: The quantity of clinical and demographic metadata differed by source and by participant and was supplied without curation.

The chain links TRBV4-3 with TRBJ2-7; 11 bases in between match TRBD2. The sequence derives from a woman aged 25 to 39 who had recovered from COVID-19. Sequencing was performed on PBMCs or T cells enriched from blood (not recorded which). The DNA is TGCGCCAGCAGCCACCGGACTAGCGGGTCCTACGAGCAGTACTTC. Its protein is CASSHRTSGSYEQYF.